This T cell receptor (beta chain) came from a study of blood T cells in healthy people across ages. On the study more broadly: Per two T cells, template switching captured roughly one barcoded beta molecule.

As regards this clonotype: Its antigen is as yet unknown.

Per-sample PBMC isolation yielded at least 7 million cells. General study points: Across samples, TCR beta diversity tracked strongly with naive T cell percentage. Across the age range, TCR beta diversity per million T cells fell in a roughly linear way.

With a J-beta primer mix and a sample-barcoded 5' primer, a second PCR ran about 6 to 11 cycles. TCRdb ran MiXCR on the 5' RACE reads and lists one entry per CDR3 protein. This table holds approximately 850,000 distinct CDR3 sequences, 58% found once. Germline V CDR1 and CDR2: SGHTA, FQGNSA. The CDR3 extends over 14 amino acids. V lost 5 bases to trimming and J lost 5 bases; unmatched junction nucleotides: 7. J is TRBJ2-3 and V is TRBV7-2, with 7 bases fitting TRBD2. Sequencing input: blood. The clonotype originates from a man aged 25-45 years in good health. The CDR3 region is CASSMGGRGDTQYF. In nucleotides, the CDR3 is TGTGCCAGCAGCATGGGAGGGCGGGGAGATACGCAGTATTTT.